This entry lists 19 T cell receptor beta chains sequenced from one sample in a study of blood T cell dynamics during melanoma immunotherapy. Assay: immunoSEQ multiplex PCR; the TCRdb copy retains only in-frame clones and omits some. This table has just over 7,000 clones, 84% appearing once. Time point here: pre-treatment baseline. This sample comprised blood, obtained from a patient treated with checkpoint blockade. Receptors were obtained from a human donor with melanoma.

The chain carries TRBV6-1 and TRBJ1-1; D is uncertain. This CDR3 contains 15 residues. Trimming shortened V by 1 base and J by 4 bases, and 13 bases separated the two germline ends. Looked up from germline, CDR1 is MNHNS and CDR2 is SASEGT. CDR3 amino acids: CASSEGGAGSTEAFF. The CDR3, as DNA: TGTGCCAGCAGTGAAGGGGGAGCGGGGAGCACTGAAGCTTTCTTT.

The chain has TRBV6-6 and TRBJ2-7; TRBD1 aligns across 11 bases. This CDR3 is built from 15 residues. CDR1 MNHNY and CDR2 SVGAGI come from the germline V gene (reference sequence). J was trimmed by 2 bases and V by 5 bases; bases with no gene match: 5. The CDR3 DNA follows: TGTGCCAGCAGTAGCGGACAGGGGGCGGCCTACGAGCAGTACTTC. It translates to CASSSGQGAAYEQYF.

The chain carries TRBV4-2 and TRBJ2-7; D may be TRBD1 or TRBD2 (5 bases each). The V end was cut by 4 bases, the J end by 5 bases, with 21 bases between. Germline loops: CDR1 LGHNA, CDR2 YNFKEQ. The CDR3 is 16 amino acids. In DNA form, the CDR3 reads TGTGCCAGCAGCCTAAACGGGGCGGCGGGTCCCAACGAGCAGTACTTC. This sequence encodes CASSLNGAAGPNEQYF.

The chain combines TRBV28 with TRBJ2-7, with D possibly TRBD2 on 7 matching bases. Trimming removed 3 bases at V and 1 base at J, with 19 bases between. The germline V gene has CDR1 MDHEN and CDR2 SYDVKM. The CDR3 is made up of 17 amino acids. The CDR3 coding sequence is TGTGCCAGCAGTTTGGGGGCCGGGGGGCAGAAATCCTACGAGCAGTACTTC. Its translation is CASSLGAGGQKSYEQYF.

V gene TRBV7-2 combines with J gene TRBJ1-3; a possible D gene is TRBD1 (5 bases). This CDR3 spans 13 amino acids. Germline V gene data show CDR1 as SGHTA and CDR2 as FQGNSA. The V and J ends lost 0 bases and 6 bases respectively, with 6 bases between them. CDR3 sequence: CASSLARENTIYF. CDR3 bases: TGTGCCAGCAGCTTAGCCAGGGAAAACACCATATATTTT.

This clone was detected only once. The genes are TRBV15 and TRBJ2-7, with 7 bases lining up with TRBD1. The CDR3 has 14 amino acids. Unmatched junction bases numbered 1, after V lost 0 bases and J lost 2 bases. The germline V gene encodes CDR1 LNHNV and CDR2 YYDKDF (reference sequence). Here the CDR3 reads CATSRDGQAYEQYF. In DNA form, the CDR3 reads TGTGCCACCAGCAGAGACGGACAGGCCTACGAGCAGTACTTC.

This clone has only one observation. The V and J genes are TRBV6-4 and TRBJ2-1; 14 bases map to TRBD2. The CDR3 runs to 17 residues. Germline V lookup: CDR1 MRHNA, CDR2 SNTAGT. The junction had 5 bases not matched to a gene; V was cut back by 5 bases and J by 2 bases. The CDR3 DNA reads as TGTGCCAGCAGTATCTCGGGACTAGCGGGGGCCTACAATGAGCAGTTCTTC. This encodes CASSISGLAGAYNEQFF.

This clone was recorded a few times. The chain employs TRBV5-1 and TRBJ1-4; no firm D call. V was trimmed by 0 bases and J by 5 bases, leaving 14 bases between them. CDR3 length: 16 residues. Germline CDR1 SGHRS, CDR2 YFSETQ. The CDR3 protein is CASSLAGAGRNEKLFF. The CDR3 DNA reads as TGCGCCAGCAGCTTGGCAGGAGCGGGAAGGAATGAAAAACTGTTTTTT. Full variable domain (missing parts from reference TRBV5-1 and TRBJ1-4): KAGVTQTPRYLIKTRGQQVTLSCSPISGHRSVSWYQQTPGQGLQFLFEYFSETQRNKGNFPGRFSGRQFSNSRSEMNVSTLELGDSALYLCASSLAGAGRNEKLFFGSGTQLSVL.

For the CDR3, the DNA is TGTGCCAGTAGCGACAGGGGGAGGGTGAGTGAGCAGTTCTTC. Translated, it gives CASSDRGRVSEQFF. The chain carries TRBV19 and TRBJ2-1; TRBD1 matches at 9 bases. Trimming removed 6 bases from V and 9 bases from J; junction bases left unmatched: 9. CDR1 is LNHDA, CDR2 SQIVND, per germline (reference sequence). The CDR3 has 14 amino acids.

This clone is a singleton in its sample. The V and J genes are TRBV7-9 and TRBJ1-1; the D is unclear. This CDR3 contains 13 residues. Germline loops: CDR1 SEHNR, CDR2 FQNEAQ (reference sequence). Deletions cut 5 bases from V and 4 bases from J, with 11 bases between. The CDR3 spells CASSPRQVTEAFF. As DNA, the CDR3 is TGTGCCAGCAGCCCCCGTCAGGTCACTGAAGCTTTCTTT.

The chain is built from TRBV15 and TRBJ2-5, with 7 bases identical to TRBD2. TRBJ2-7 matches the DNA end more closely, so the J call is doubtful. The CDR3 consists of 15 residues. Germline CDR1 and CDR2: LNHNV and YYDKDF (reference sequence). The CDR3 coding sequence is TGTGCCACCAGCAGAGACGGGAGGCCCTCCTACGAGCAGTACTTC. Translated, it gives CATSRDGRPSYEQYF.

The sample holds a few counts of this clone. The CDR3 DNA is TGTGCCAGCAGGAAAGCTAAAACAGGGATTAATGAAAAACTGTTTTTT. This translates into CASRKAKTGINEKLFF. V gene TRBV28 combines with J gene TRBJ1-4; perhaps TRBD1 as D (6 bases). CDR1 is MDHEN and CDR2 is SYDVKM in the germline V gene. V shed 6 bases and J shed 4 bases, with 18 bases lying between them. This CDR3 comprises 16 residues. Based on the CDR3 plus reference TRBV28 and TRBJ1-4, the full variable domain is DVKVTQSSRYLVKRTGEKVFLECVQDMDHENMFWYRQDPGLGLRLIYFSYDVKMKEKGDIPEGYSVSREKKERFSLILESASTNQTSMYLCASRKAKTGINEKLFFGSGTQLSVL.

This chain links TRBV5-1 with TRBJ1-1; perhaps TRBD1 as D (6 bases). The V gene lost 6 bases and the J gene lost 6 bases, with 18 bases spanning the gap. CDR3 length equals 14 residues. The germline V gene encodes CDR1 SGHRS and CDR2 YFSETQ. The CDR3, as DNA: TGCGCCAGCACCTCAGGGGACACTGGGTCTGAAGCTTTCTTT. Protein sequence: CASTSGDTGSEAFF.

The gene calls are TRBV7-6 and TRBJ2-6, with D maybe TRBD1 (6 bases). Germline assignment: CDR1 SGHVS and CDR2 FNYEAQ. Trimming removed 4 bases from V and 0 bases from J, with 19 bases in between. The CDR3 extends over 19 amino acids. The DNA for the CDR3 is TGTGCCAGCAGCTCAACCCCCTGGGACAAACACTCTGGGGCCAACGTCCTGACTTTC. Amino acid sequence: CASSSTPWDKHSGANVLTF.

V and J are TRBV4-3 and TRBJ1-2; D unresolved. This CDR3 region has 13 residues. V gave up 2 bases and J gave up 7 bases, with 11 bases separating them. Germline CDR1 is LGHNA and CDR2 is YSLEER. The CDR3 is CASSQPAGSGYTF. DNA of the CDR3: TGCGCCAGCAGCCAACCCGCGGGGTCTGGCTACACCTTC.

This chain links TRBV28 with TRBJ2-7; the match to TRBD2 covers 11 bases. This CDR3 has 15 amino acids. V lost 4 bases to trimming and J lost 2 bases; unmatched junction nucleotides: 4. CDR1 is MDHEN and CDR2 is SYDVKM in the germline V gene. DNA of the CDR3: TGTGCCAGCAGTTCATTAGCGGGAGGGACCTACGAGCAGTACTTC. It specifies CASSSLAGGTYEQYF.

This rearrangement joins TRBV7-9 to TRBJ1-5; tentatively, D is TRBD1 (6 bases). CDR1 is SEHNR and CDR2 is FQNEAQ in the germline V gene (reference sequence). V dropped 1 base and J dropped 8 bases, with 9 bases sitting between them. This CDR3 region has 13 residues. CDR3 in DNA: TGTGCCAGCAGCTTAGAGGGGGGTGAGCCCCAGCATTTT. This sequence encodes CASSLEGGEPQHF.

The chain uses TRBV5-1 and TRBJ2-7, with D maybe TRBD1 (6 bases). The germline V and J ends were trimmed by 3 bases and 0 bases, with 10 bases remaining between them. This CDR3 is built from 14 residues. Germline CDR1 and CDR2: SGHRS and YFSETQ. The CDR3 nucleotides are TGCGCCAGCAGCTCAGGGGCAAGCTCCTACGAGCAGTACTTC. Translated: CASSSGASSYEQYF.

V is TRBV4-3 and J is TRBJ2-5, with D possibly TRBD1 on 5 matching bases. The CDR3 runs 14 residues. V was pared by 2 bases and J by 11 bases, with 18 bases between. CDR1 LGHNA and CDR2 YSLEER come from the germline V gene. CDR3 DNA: TGCGCCAGCAGCCAAACATACAGGATCGCGGAGCAGTACTTC. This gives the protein CASSQTYRIAEQYF.